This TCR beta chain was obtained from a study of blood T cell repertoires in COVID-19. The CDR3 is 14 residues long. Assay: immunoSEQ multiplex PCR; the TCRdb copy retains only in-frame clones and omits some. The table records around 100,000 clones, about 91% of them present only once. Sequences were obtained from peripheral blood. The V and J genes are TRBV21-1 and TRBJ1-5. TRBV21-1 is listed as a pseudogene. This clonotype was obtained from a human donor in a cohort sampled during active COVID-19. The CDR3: CPLKRRRDYQPQHF. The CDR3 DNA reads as TGTCCTCTAAAGAGGCGCAGGGACTATCAGCCCCAGCATTTT.